This T cell receptor beta chain is drawn from a study of blood T cell repertoires in COVID-19 (dated by TCRdb to about 2020). Concerning the study at large: The collaborator samples originated in the United States, Italy and Spain and spanned the acute and convalescent phases of COVID-19. The prospective study material was composed of cDNA or gDNA derived from T cells, B-cell-depleted T cells, or PBMCs. Subjects who had been exposed to COVID-19, were actively infected with it, or had recovered from it provided the deeply sampled blood TCRbeta repertoires that made up the dataset. The repertoires were released in a freely available public database meant as a resource for research on the immune response to SARS-CoV-2. Samples were obtained from the ongoing ImmuneRACE study (first 160 participants) and from 1,000 to 1,500 subjects provided by 6 global collaborators. Nearly every sample came with metadata listing a de-identified subject ID, COVID-19 status, age in years and sex. Where HLA class I and class II types were available, the types were taken from metadata supplied by the sample provider, not from assay-based typing.

Each collaborating institution followed its own protocols to collect whole blood in K2EDTA tubes. Collaborator samples were shipped for TCRbeta analysis as frozen whole blood, isolated PBMCs, or DNA extracted from either sample type. CDR1 and CDR2 are read off the germline V gene (reference sequence) as SEHNR and FQNEAQ. The CDR3 sequence holds 14 residues, the cysteine and phenylalanine included. Only the CDR3 part of the read is kept: 42 bases, read in frame from the first base. Between the V and J ends, shortened by 4 bases and 6 bases respectively, the junction contains 15 bases. Concerning this clone: Its target antigen remains unknown. No base qualities exist here, and no much larger clone lies one base off it.

TCRbeta CDR3 regions were amplified from genomic DNA by means of the immunoSEQ Assay, a bias-controlled multiplex PCR. In the source study's methods: Nucleated cell counts per sample were estimated from amplification of reference gene primers within the assay. To quantify the absolute abundance of each unique TCRbeta CDR3 rearrangement, sequence reads were collapsed and filtered. For each sample, productive Simpson clonality was calculated as the square root of Simpson's diversity index over productive rearrangements. The table comes from immuneACCESS by way of TCRdb, which keeps in-frame sequences with V and J called. Part of the clones is missing from these tables; in studies checked, under half for an unresolved V gene and the rest for unknown reasons. V, J and clone size are taken as reported in that table, and D and trimming were inferred from the DNA itself. In all, the sample holds 65,000 to 80,000 clones, and roughly 80% of those were seen once. In total, the top ten clones hold about 10% of the sample.

Study-wide conclusions, independent of this receptor: The quantity of clinical and demographic metadata differed by source and by participant and was supplied without curation.

Sequencing input: peripheral blood. The origin of this receptor is a human donor in a cohort sampled during active COVID-19. The rearrangement combines TRBV7-9 with TRBJ1-1; a tentative D call is TRBD1 (6 bases match). Here is the DNA: TGTGCCAGCAGCTACACACAGGGTAGTGCTGAAGCTTTCTTT. Translated, this is CASSYTQGSAEAFF.